The rows below give T cell receptor beta chains drawn from one sample of a study of blood T cell repertoires in COVID-19. Sequencing used immunoSEQ multiplex PCR; TCRdb keeps in-frame clones, though not all of them. In the table there are 250,000 to 400,000 clones, around 90% of which are singletons. Sequencing used peripheral blood. These receptors all stem from a woman younger than 45 with COVID-19, enrolled during active disease. CDR3s include the opening cysteine and the closing phenylalanine or tryptophan. A D gene is named only where the DNA matches it firmly. Size values are once, few and many counts, or a class for expanded clones, and some rows have none.

v_gene: TRBV2; abundance: -; j_gene: TRBJ2-3; d_gene: TRBD1; CDR3aa: CATGTEEGTDTQYF; CDR3nt: TGTGCCACCGGGACAGAGGAAGGCACAGATACGCAGTATTTT
v_gene: TRBV25-1; abundance: once; j_gene: TRBJ2-7; d_gene: -; CDR3aa: CASSEAGSYEQYF; CDR3nt: TGTGCCAGCAGTGAGGCAGGGTCCTACGAGCAGTACTTC
v_gene: TRBV28; abundance: -; j_gene: TRBJ2-5; d_gene: TRBD2; CDR3aa: CASSLRTSGRIKTQYF; CDR3nt: TGTGCCAGCAGTCTCCGGACTAGCGGGAGGATAAAGACCCAGTACTTC
v_gene: TRBV27; abundance: few; j_gene: TRBJ1-1; d_gene: -; CDR3aa: CASRQTGYTEAFF; CDR3nt: TGTGCCAGCAGACAAACAGGGTACACTGAAGCTTTCTTT
v_gene: TRBV7-2; abundance: -; j_gene: TRBJ1-5; d_gene: -; CDR3aa: CASSLESRVKPQHF; CDR3nt: TGTGCCAGCAGCTTAGAGTCTCGGGTGAAGCCCCAGCATTTT
v_gene: TRBV7-2; abundance: once; j_gene: TRBJ1-2; d_gene: TRBD1; CDR3aa: CASSSTGGQGYTF; CDR3nt: TGTGCCAGCAGCTCCACAGGGGGACAGGGCTACACCTTC
v_gene: TRBV6-5; abundance: -; j_gene: TRBJ1-2; d_gene: TRBD1; CDR3aa: CASSEDRDGGYTF; CDR3nt: TGTGCCAGCAGCGAGGACAGGGACGGGGGCTACACCTTC
v_gene: TRBV7-3; abundance: -; j_gene: TRBJ2-1; d_gene: TRBD2; CDR3aa: CASSLAGVQDEQFF; CDR3nt: TGTGCCAGCAGCTTAGCGGGAGTTCAGGATGAGCAGTTCTTC
v_gene: TRBV7-2; abundance: once; j_gene: TRBJ2-3; d_gene: TRBD2; CDR3aa: CASSLFASGASTDTQYF; CDR3nt: TGTGCCAGCAGCTTATTCGCTAGCGGGGCAAGCACAGATACGCAGTATTTT
v_gene: TRBV19; abundance: -; j_gene: TRBJ1-2; d_gene: -; CDR3aa: CASSIRPRDSCRGYTF; CDR3nt: TGTGCCAGTAGTATTAGGCCCCGAGACAGCTGTAGGGGCTACACCTTC
v_gene: TRBV18; abundance: -; j_gene: TRBJ1-1; d_gene: TRBD1; CDR3aa: CAGTGQLNTEAFF; CDR3nt: TGTGCCGGAACGGGACAGTTGAACACTGAAGCTTTCTTT
v_gene: TRBV5-4; abundance: -; j_gene: TRBJ2-2; d_gene: -; CDR3aa: CASSSAVNTGELFF; CDR3nt: TGTGCCAGCAGCTCCGCAGTGAACACCGGGGAGCTGTTTTTT
v_gene: TRBV5-1; abundance: -; j_gene: TRBJ1-1; d_gene: -; CDR3aa: CASSLGRDEAFF; CDR3nt: TGCGCCAGCAGCTTGGGCAGGGATGAAGCTTTCTTT
v_gene: TRBV6-6; abundance: -; j_gene: TRBJ1-2; d_gene: TRBD1; CDR3aa: CASSYSGTGGNGYTF; CDR3nt: TGTGCCAGCAGTTACTCTGGGACAGGCGGAAACGGCTACACCTTC
v_gene: TRBV29-1; abundance: -; j_gene: TRBJ1-6; d_gene: -; CDR3aa: CSVDGGWGSYNSPLHF; CDR3nt: TGCAGCGTTGACGGGGGGTGGGGCTCCTATAATTCACCCCTCCACTTT
v_gene: TRBV29-1; abundance: -; j_gene: TRBJ2-1; d_gene: -; CDR3aa: CSVAAPDFAYNEQFF; CDR3nt: TGCAGCGTTGCCGCCCCGGACTTCGCCTACAATGAGCAGTTCTTC
v_gene: TRBV5-5; abundance: -; j_gene: TRBJ1-2; d_gene: -; CDR3aa: CASSSPGGANYGYTF; CDR3nt: TGTGCCAGCAGCTCCCCGGGGGGGGCCAACTATGGCTACACCTTC
v_gene: TRBV7-9; abundance: -; j_gene: TRBJ2-7; d_gene: -; CDR3aa: CASSLAGFSYEQYF; CDR3nt: TGTGCCAGCAGCTTAGCCGGGTTTTCCTACGAGCAGTACTTC
v_gene: TRBV4-1; abundance: once; j_gene: TRBJ2-1; d_gene: TRBD2; CDR3aa: CASSQAPSGGSYNEQFF; CDR3nt: TGCGCCAGCAGCCAGGCCCCTTCTGGCGGGAGCTACAATGAGCAGTTCTTC
v_gene: TRBV5-1; abundance: -; j_gene: TRBJ1-2; d_gene: TRBD1; CDR3aa: CASSRGQINYGYTF; CDR3nt: TGCGCCAGCAGCCGGGGACAGATTAACTATGGCTACACCTTC
v_gene: TRBV11-3; abundance: -; j_gene: TRBJ2-7; d_gene: TRBD2; CDR3aa: CASSFSGRAPPADEQYF; CDR3nt: TGTGCCAGCAGCTTTAGCGGGAGGGCCCCCCCAGCGGACGAGCAGTACTTC
v_gene: TRBV28; abundance: -; j_gene: TRBJ2-3; d_gene: TRBD2; CDR3aa: CASSLGGRAGDTQYF; CDR3nt: TGTGCCAGCAGTTTAGGCGGGAGGGCCGGAGATACGCAGTATTTT
v_gene: TRBV2; abundance: -; j_gene: TRBJ2-5; d_gene: TRBD1; CDR3aa: CASSEGTGGAGETQYF; CDR3nt: TGTGCCAGCAGTGAAGGGACAGGGGGAGCGGGGGAGACCCAGTACTTC
v_gene: TRBV28; abundance: -; j_gene: TRBJ1-2; d_gene: TRBD1; CDR3aa: CASILQGASYGYTF; CDR3nt: TGTGCCAGCATTTTACAGGGGGCCAGCTATGGCTACACCTTC
v_gene: TRBV30; abundance: -; j_gene: TRBJ1-4; d_gene: TRBD1; CDR3aa: CAWSVLERQGREKLFF; CDR3nt: TGTGCCTGGAGTGTCCTTGAGCGACAGGGGAGAGAAAAACTGTTTTTT
v_gene: TRBV6-6; abundance: -; j_gene: TRBJ1-1; d_gene: -; CDR3aa: CASSYAGNTEAFF; CDR3nt: TGTGCCAGCAGTTACGCAGGGAACACTGAAGCTTTCTTT
v_gene: TRBV14; abundance: -; j_gene: TRBJ1-1; d_gene: -; CDR3aa: CASSQDVKGAYTEAFF; CDR3nt: TGTGCCAGCAGCCAAGATGTGAAGGGAGCGTACACTGAAGCTTTCTTT
v_gene: TRBV9; abundance: -; j_gene: TRBJ1-1; d_gene: TRBD1; CDR3aa: CASSVGQGLLGTEAFF; CDR3nt: TGTGCCAGCAGCGTAGGACAGGGCCTCTTGGGCACTGAAGCTTTCTTT
v_gene: TRBV12-3/TRBV12-4; abundance: -; j_gene: TRBJ1-5; d_gene: -; CDR3aa: CASSPGFNQPQHF; CDR3nt: TGTGCCAGCAGCCCAGGTTTCAATCAGCCCCAGCATTTT
v_gene: TRBV19; abundance: once; j_gene: TRBJ2-3; d_gene: TRBD2; CDR3aa: CASIGLGREGQTDTQYF; CDR3nt: TGTGCCAGTATCGGGTTAGGGCGGGAGGGCCAAACAGATACGCAGTATTTT
v_gene: TRBV24-1; abundance: -; j_gene: TRBJ2-7; d_gene: -; CDR3aa: CATSAHGSYEQYF; CDR3nt: TGTGCCACCAGTGCTCACGGGTCCTACGAGCAGTACTTC
v_gene: TRBV6-6; abundance: -; j_gene: TRBJ2-1; d_gene: TRBD2; CDR3aa: CASSPEGLAGGDEQFF; CDR3nt: TGTGCCAGCAGTCCCGAGGGACTAGCGGGGGGCGATGAGCAGTTCTTC
v_gene: TRBV29-1; abundance: -; j_gene: TRBJ2-3; d_gene: TRBD1; CDR3aa: CSVEGQGNTDTQYF; CDR3nt: TGCAGCGTTGAGGGACAGGGAAACACAGATACGCAGTATTTT
v_gene: TRBV5-4; abundance: -; j_gene: TRBJ1-6; d_gene: TRBD1; CDR3aa: CASSLGQVNSPLHF; CDR3nt: TGTGCCAGCAGCTTAGGACAGGTTAATTCACCCCTCCACTTT
v_gene: TRBV7-9; abundance: -; j_gene: TRBJ2-5; d_gene: TRBD1; CDR3aa: CASSFRTGGSETQYF; CDR3nt: TGTGCCAGCAGCTTCCGGACAGGGGGCAGCGAGACCCAGTACTTC
v_gene: TRBV28; abundance: once; j_gene: TRBJ2-7; d_gene: -; CDR3aa: CASSLPGAEEQYF; CDR3nt: TGTGCCAGCAGTTTACCAGGGGCAGAAGAGCAGTACTTC
v_gene: TRBV7-3; abundance: -; j_gene: TRBJ1-1; d_gene: TRBD1; CDR3aa: CASSLTGTGETEAFF; CDR3nt: TGTGCCAGCAGCTTAACTGGGACAGGGGAAACTGAAGCTTTCTTT
v_gene: TRBV19; abundance: -; j_gene: TRBJ1-1; d_gene: TRBD1; CDR3aa: CASIRTGENTEAFF; CDR3nt: TGTGCCAGTATTAGGACAGGGGAGAACACTGAAGCTTTCTTT
v_gene: TRBV3-1/TRBV3-2; abundance: -; j_gene: TRBJ1-4; d_gene: -; CDR3aa: CASSQGRAPPNEKLFF; CDR3nt: TGTGCCAGCAGCCAAGGCAGGGCCCCTCCTAATGAAAAACTGTTTTTT